This T cell receptor beta chain originates from a study of T cell clonotyping in hematopoietic cell transplantation. Study findings and constraints: Broader posttransplant TCR repertoire diversity was predicted by graft donor and pretransplant recipient Inverse Simpson Index values. No sorting was done, leaving CD4 and CD8 contributions mixed.

The CDR3 has 13 amino acids. From germline, CDR1 is LGHNA and CDR2 YSLEER. V was pared by 4 bases and J by 4 bases, with 10 bases between. Generated by immunoSEQ multiplex PCR, the TCRdb table keeps only in-frame clones and is missing some. The sample holds some 5,000 clones, less than 95% seen once. With regard to this clone: What it recognizes is unknown.

Sequencing was performed on peripheral blood mononuclear cells. The receptor was isolated from a man aged 35 to 55 in good health. Some clones in this sample may be carry-over from other donors' samples. The chain has TRBV4-3 and TRBJ1-2; tentatively, D is TRBD1 (6 bases). CDR3 amino acids: CASSPGQSYGYTF. CDR3 coding DNA: TGCGCCAGCAGCCCCGGACAGAGCTATGGCTACACCTTC.